This TCR beta chain was identified in a study of cytomegalovirus exposure and HLA in healthy donors. These donors counted as nominally healthy when sampled, but unrecorded immune exposures were likely. Study-wide results and limits: Confirmation in vitro established that a few CMV-associated chains were specific for CMV antigens.

The PCR contained 60 Vbeta and 13 Jbeta primers. Libraries were prepared by immunoSEQ multiplex PCR; TCRdb keeps only in-frame clonotypes and omits some of them. The sample has about 100,000 clones, 50% to 65% seen once. Points on this clone: The antigen remains unidentified.

Germline assignment: CDR1 SNHLY and CDR2 FYNNEI. The CDR3 has 15 residues. V was shortened by 7 bases and J by 5 bases, with 18 bases between the two germline ends. J is TRBJ2-1 and V is TRBV2, with a weak D call TRBD2 (6 bases). This receptor was identified in a man aged 30 to 45 in good health and CMV-seropositive. The sample taken for sequencing was PBMCs. The CDR3 spells CASNSGTGINNEQFF. For the CDR3, the DNA is TGTGCCAGCAATTCCGGGACTGGGATCAACAATGAGCAGTTCTTC.